The 30 T cell receptor beta chains in this list originate from one sample, sequenced in a study of shared clonotypes between healthy human individuals. Assay: immunoSEQ multiplex PCR; the TCRdb copy retains only in-frame clones and omits some. The table records roughly 1,500,000 clones, approximately 98.5% of them present only once. The sample taken for sequencing was naive CD4+ T cells sorted from blood. Regarding subset: CD45RA+ positively selected. The source of these receptors is a man under 40 in good health.

The J gene is TRBJ2-7, the V gene TRBV6-4; 12 bases are shared with TRBD1. Germline trimming cut 2 bases from V and 0 bases from J; bases unmatched to any gene: 2. Germline V lookup: CDR1 MRHNA, CDR2 SNTAGT. This CDR3 comprises 16 residues. CDR3: CASSDPGQGASYEQYF. The CDR3 DNA reads as TGTGCCAGCAGTGACCCGGGACAGGGGGCCTCCTACGAGCAGTACTTC.

The chain is built from TRBV7-3 and TRBJ2-7; D may be TRBD1 (6 bases). The V and J ends lost 1 base and 0 bases respectively, with 13 bases between them. Germline V gene sequence: CDR1 SGHTA, CDR2 FQGTGA. The CDR3 covers 16 residues. This CDR3 reads CASSLMGGQSSYEQYF. The CDR3 DNA sequence: TGTGCCAGCAGCTTAATGGGTGGACAGAGCTCCTACGAGCAGTACTTC.

The V and J genes are TRBV6-5 and TRBJ1-1; D might be TRBD1 (6 bases). There are 15 residues in the CDR3. Trimming removed 7 bases at V and 2 bases at J, with 17 bases between. Looked up from germline, CDR1 is MNHEY and CDR2 is SVGAGI. The DNA for the CDR3 is TGTGCCAGCAACCCCGCGGGGGCGGGCAACACTGAAGCTTTCTTT. Translation gives CASNPAGAGNTEAFF.

This clone is a singleton in its sample. The chain is built from TRBV7-8 and TRBJ2-5, with D tentatively TRBD1 (5 bases). V was shortened by 2 bases and J by 0 bases, with 10 bases between the two germline ends. The CDR3 runs 15 residues. Germline CDR1 SGHVS, CDR2 FQNEAQ. CDR3 sequence: CASSLRQSYQETQYF. The CDR3, as DNA: TGTGCCAGCAGCTTACGACAGTCGTACCAAGAGACCCAGTACTTC. Full variable domain (remainder filled in from reference TRBV7-8 and TRBJ2-5): GAGVSQSPRYKVAKRGQDVALRCDPISGHVSLFWYQQALGQGPEFLTYFQNEAQLDKSGLPSDRFFAERPEGSVSTLKIQRTQQEDSAVYLCASSLRQSYQETQYFGPGTRLLVL.

The J gene is TRBJ2-1, the V gene TRBV9, with 9 bases lining up with TRBD2. J was trimmed by 0 bases and V by 1 base; bases with no gene match: 11. Germline-derived CDR1 and CDR2 are SGDLS and YYNGEE. The CDR3 has 19 amino acids. CDR3 residues: CASSVSPAGGKSSYNEQFF. CDR3 nucleotides: TGTGCCAGCAGCGTAAGCCCAGCGGGAGGAAAGAGCTCCTACAATGAGCAGTTCTTC.

The CDR3 here is CASSPGEAGELFF. CDR3 nucleotides: TGTGCCAGCAGCCCCGGAGAGGCCGGGGAGCTGTTTTTT. The chain is built from TRBV28 and TRBJ2-2; no definite D call. Trimming cost V 6 bases and J 6 bases, with 11 bases left between them. The CDR3 spans 13 residues. Germline lookup yields CDR1 MDHEN and CDR2 SYDVKM. The full variable domain, in which reference TRBV28 and TRBJ2-2 provide the parts outside the CDR3, is DVKVTQSSRYLVKRTGEKVFLECVQDMDHENMFWYRQDPGLGLRLIYFSYDVKMKEKGDIPEGYSVSREKKERFSLILESASTNQTSMYLCASSPGEAGELFFGEGSRLTVL.

This chain links TRBV14 with TRBJ1-2; 10 bases map to TRBD1. Germline CDR1 reads SGHDN; CDR2 reads FVKESK. There are 17 residues in the CDR3. The junction had 12 bases not matched to a gene; V was cut back by 5 bases and J by 3 bases. CDR3 coding DNA: TGTGCCAGCAGCGGCCGGGACAGGGGACGAGCTCACTATGGCTACACCTTC. Amino acids: CASSGRDRGRAHYGYTF.

The chain joins TRBV27 to TRBJ1-5, with D unclear. V was shortened by 5 bases and J by 2 bases, with 13 bases between the two germline ends. CDR1 MNHEY and CDR2 SMNVEV come from the germline V gene (reference sequence). CDR3 length: 15 residues. The CDR3 DNA reads as TGTGCCAGCAGTCGACGACGGATGGGCAATCAGCCCCAGCATTTT. It is translated as CASSRRRMGNQPQHF.

This sequence joins TRBV30 and TRBJ1-5; TRBD1 aligns across 8 bases. The length of the CDR3 is 15 residues. J gave up 5 bases and V 3 bases, and 9 bases lay outside the gene matches. Germline V gives CDR1 GTSNPN, CDR2 SVGIG (reference sequence). CDR3 coding DNA: TGTGCCTGGAGCCCCGGGACAGGACGAGATCAGCCCCAGCATTTT. Translated: CAWSPGTGRDQPQHF.

The chain carries TRBV5-5 and TRBJ1-1; D remains ambiguous. CDR1 and CDR2 from the germline V gene are SGHKS and YYEKEE (reference sequence). This CDR3 region has 14 residues. The ends were cut back, 4 bases at V and 0 bases at J, with 10 bases in the middle. The CDR3 DNA follows: TGTGCCAGCAGCGCTGGTCGTGTGAACACTGAAGCTTTCTTT. Translating gives CASSAGRVNTEAFF. The variable domain in full, completed from reference TRBV5-5 and TRBJ1-1, reads DAGVTQSPTHLIKTRGQQVTLRCSPISGHKSVSWYQQVLGQGPQFIFQYYEKEERGRGNFPDRFSARQFPNYSSELNVNALLLGDSALYLCASSAGRVNTEAFFGQGTRLTVV.

The CDR3 nucleotides are TGTGCCAGCAGCAGACCCCTCCCGGGACACCACAATGAGCAGTTCTTC. This gives the protein CASSRPLPGHHNEQFF. The chain joins TRBV7-2 to TRBJ2-1; possible D gene TRBD1, 6 bases. The germline V gene encodes CDR1 SGHTA and CDR2 FQGNSA. V was shortened by 5 bases and J by 5 bases, with 19 bases between the two germline ends. CDR3 length equals 16 residues.

In its sample, this clone was seen once. V and J are TRBV7-8 and TRBJ1-3; D gene ambiguous. The V gene's germline CDR1 is SGHVS and CDR2 FQNEAQ. Trimming removed 5 bases from V and 0 bases from J, with 17 bases in between. CDR3 length: 17 amino acids. In DNA form, the CDR3 reads TGTGCCAGCAGCGCAAGGGCGTTAGGTTCCTCTGGAAACACCATATATTTT. Translating gives CASSARALGSSGNTIYF.

This clone was observed once. The chain carries TRBV15 and TRBJ2-1, with 10 positions matching TRBD2. The CDR3 loop spans 15 amino acids. J gave up 8 bases and V 5 bases, and 9 bases lay outside the gene matches. Germline CDR1 and CDR2: LNHNV and YYDKDF (reference sequence). DNA for the CDR3: TGTGCCACCAGCCCTTTGAGCGGGAGGGGTGATGAGCAGTTCTTC. Translating it yields CATSPLSGRGDEQFF.

V usage is TRBV19 and J usage is TRBJ2-2, with 11 positions matching TRBD1. The CDR3 is 14 amino acids. Losses at the gene ends were 4 bases for V and 6 bases for J; bases not matched to a gene: 1. CDR1 and CDR2 (germline): LNHDA, SQIVND (reference sequence). CDR3 in amino acids: CASSRTGGAGELFF. The CDR3 DNA is TGTGCCAGTAGTAGGACAGGGGGCGCCGGGGAGCTGTTTTTT.

V and J are TRBV18 and TRBJ2-3; D is perhaps TRBD1 (6 bases). The CDR3 runs 15 residues. Germline V gene lookup returns CDR1 KGHSH and CDR2 LQKENI. V lost 2 bases, J lost 5 bases, and 14 bases lay in between. The CDR3 coding sequence is TGTGCCAGCTCACCATCCTGGGGGCTCGGAGATACGCAGTATTTT. Encoded protein: CASSPSWGLGDTQYF.

The chain employs TRBV6-5 and TRBJ2-7; TRBD2 matches 11 bases. CDR3 size: 14 residues. The ends lost 10 bases at V and 6 bases at J; junction bases unmatched: 11. Germline V gene lookup returns CDR1 MNHEY and CDR2 SVGAGI. This CDR3 reads CATSTLAGVGEQYF. The CDR3 DNA follows: TGTGCCACCTCGACACTAGCGGGAGTGGGCGAGCAGTACTTC.

The chain carries TRBV9 and TRBJ2-3, with 9 bases that match TRBD2. This CDR3 comprises 14 residues. Germline CDR1 reads SGDLS; CDR2 reads YYNGEE. With 3 bases clipped from V and 2 bases from J, the junction kept 1 base outside the gene matches. CDR3 nucleotide sequence: TGTGCCAGCAGCGGGACTAGCGACACAGATACGCAGTATTTT. Translated, it gives CASSGTSDTDTQYF.

The chain combines TRBV27 with TRBJ2-7; no reliable D call. Germline CDR1 reads MNHEY; CDR2 reads SMNVEV (reference sequence). V lost 4 bases to trimming and J lost 2 bases, with 12 bases between them. The CDR3 is made up of 14 amino acids. Here the CDR3 DNA reads TGTGCCAGCAGTTCACAAGACAAAGCCTACGAGCAGTACTTC. Its translation: CASSSQDKAYEQYF.

The chain combines TRBV18 with TRBJ2-3, with 7 bases identical to TRBD1. V shed 0 bases, J shed 0 bases, and the junction held 3 bases outside the gene matches. CDR1 and CDR2 (germline): KGHSH, LQKENI. This CDR3 spans 16 amino acids. The CDR3 DNA follows: TGTGCCAGCTCACCACCGGGGACAGAAAGCACAGATACGCAGTATTTT. It is translated as CASSPPGTESTDTQYF. Full variable domain (missing parts from reference TRBV18 and TRBJ2-3): NAGVMQNPRHLVRRRGQEARLRCSPMKGHSHVYWYRQLPEEGLKFMVYLQKENIIDESGMPKERFSAEFPKEGPSILRIQQVVRGDSAAYFCASSPPGTESTDTQYFGPGTRLTVL.

This chain uses TRBV5-4 with TRBJ2-2; D may correspond to TRBD1 or TRBD2 (5 bases each). The V gene lost 3 bases and the J gene lost 4 bases, with 7 bases spanning the gap. CDR1 SGHNT and CDR2 YYREEE come from the germline V gene (reference sequence). The CDR3 is 13 residues long. CDR3: CASSSGTTGELFF. Here the CDR3 DNA reads TGTGCCAGCAGCTCCGGGACCACCGGGGAGCTGTTTTTT.

The chain employs TRBV9 and TRBJ1-2; the match to TRBD1 covers 7 bases. Germline V CDR1 and CDR2: SGDLS, YYNGEE. The CDR3 runs to 13 residues. J gave up 8 bases and V 0 bases, and 4 bases lay outside the gene matches. The CDR3 loop reads CASSVGGGWGYTF. The CDR3 DNA is TGTGCCAGCAGCGTAGGAGGGGGCTGGGGCTACACCTTC.

The J gene is TRBJ2-7, the V gene TRBV4-3; D gene unclear. CDR3 size: 14 residues. Trimming left V 1 base short and J 0 bases short, with 7 bases between. The germline V gene has CDR1 LGHNA and CDR2 YSLEER. CDR3 sequence: CASSQALSSYEQYF. In nucleotides, the CDR3 is TGCGCCAGCAGCCAAGCTCTGAGCTCCTACGAGCAGTACTTC.

V and J are TRBV29-1 and TRBJ2-6; the D gene is possibly TRBD1 (5 bases). V dropped 3 bases and J dropped 4 bases, with 13 bases sitting between them. This CDR3 comprises 15 residues. CDR1 and CDR2 (germline): SQVTM, ANQGSEA. CDR3 sequence: CSVDVGARGANVLTF. CDR3 bases: TGCAGCGTTGACGTAGGGGCGCGAGGGGCCAACGTCCTGACTTTC.

The chain carries TRBV7-2 and TRBJ2-7; D is possibly TRBD2 (5 bases). The CDR3 is 13 amino acids. Germline CDR1 reads SGHTA; CDR2 reads FQGNSA. Deletions cut 5 bases from V and 6 bases from J, with 14 bases between. The DNA for the CDR3 is TGTGCCAGCAGCAGGATTCGGGGATCCGAGCAGTACTTC. As protein: CASSRIRGSEQYF.

The chain couples TRBV7-6 to TRBJ2-2; 10 bases are shared with TRBD2. This CDR3 is 17 amino acids long. CDR1 and CDR2 from the germline V gene are SGHVS and FNYEAQ. V was clipped by 5 bases and J by 5 bases; unmatched bases: 11. Written as DNA, the CDR3 is TGTGCCAGCAGCGGACTAGCGGCGTTGCCTTTAACCGGGGAGCTGTTTTTT. Its protein is CASSGLAALPLTGELFF.

The CDR3 reads CASSERVSQPQHF. The CDR3 DNA sequence: TGTGCCAGCAGTGAACGGGTTAGTCAGCCCCAGCATTTT. The chain uses TRBV2 and TRBJ1-5; D not resolved. V lost 2 bases to trimming and J lost 6 bases, with 8 bases between them. Germline loops: CDR1 SNHLY, CDR2 FYNNEI. The length of the CDR3 is 13 residues.

The V gene is TRBV5-8, the J gene TRBJ2-5; TRBD1 matches at 7 bases. CDR3 length equals 15 residues. The J segment lost 1 base and the V segment lost 4 bases, leaving 7 bases of the junction unmatched. Germline CDR1 SGHTS, CDR2 YDEGEE. The CDR3 DNA follows: TGTGCCAGCAGCCGAATGACAGGGCCCCAAGAGACCCAGTACTTC. It codes for CASSRMTGPQETQYF.

This chain uses TRBV11-3 with TRBJ2-1; perhaps D is TRBD1 or TRBD2 (6 bases each). The germline V gene has CDR1 SGHNT and CDR2 YENEEA. This CDR3 region has 17 residues. The V end was cut by 4 bases, the J end by 5 bases, with 21 bases between. This chain's CDR3 is CASSSLFRGQGNNEQFF. CDR3 nucleotides: TGTGCCAGCAGCTCCCTATTTCGGGGGCAGGGGAACAATGAGCAGTTCTTC. Based on the CDR3 plus reference TRBV11-3 and TRBJ2-1, the full variable domain is EAGVVQSPRYKIIEKKQPVAFWCNPISGHNTLYWYLQNLGQGPELLIRYENEEAVDDSQLPKDRFSAERLKGVDSTLKIQPAELGDSAVYLCASSSLFRGQGNNEQFFGPGTRLTVL.

The chain is built from TRBV11-3 and TRBJ2-2, with TRBD1 matching 8 bases. The germline gives CDR1 SGHNT, CDR2 YENEEA. V lost 5 bases and J lost 6; bases outside the gene matches: 5. The CDR3 extends over 14 amino acids. The CDR3 DNA follows: TGTGCCAGCAGCACCCGACAGGGGCCCGGGGAGCTGTTTTTT. Its translation: CASSTRQGPGELFF. Drawing the rest from reference TRBV11-3 and TRBJ2-2, the complete variable domain is EAGVVQSPRYKIIEKKQPVAFWCNPISGHNTLYWYLQNLGQGPELLIRYENEEAVDDSQLPKDRFSAERLKGVDSTLKIQPAELGDSAVYLCASSTRQGPGELFFGEGSRLTVL.

This chain connects TRBV6-4 to TRBJ2-3, with D maybe TRBD2 (6 bases). The germline V and J ends were trimmed by 4 bases and 0 bases, with 14 bases remaining between them. CDR1 MRHNA and CDR2 SNTAGT come from the germline V gene. CDR3 size: 16 residues. CDR3 residues: CASSVGGVSSTDTQYF. Here the CDR3 DNA reads TGTGCCAGCAGTGTCGGAGGGGTTTCTAGCACAGATACGCAGTATTTT.